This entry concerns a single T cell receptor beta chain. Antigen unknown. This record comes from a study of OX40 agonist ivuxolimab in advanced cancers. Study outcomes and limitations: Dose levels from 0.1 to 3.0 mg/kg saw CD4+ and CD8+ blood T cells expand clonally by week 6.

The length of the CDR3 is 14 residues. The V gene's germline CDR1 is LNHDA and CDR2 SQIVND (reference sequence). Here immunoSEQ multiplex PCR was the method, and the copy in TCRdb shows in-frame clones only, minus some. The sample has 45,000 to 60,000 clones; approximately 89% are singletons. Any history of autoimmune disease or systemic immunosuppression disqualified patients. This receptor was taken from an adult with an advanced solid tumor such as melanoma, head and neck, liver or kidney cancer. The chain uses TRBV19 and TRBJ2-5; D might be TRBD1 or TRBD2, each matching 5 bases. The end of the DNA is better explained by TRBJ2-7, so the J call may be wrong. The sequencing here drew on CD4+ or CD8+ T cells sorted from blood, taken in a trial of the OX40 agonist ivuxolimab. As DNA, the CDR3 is TGTGCCAGTAGGGGGGATGAGGGCCTCTACGAGCAGTACTTC. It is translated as CASRGDEGLYEQYF.